This paragraph covers one TCR beta chain sequence. Its antigen is as yet unknown. This entry belongs to a study of T cells in localized non-small cell lung cancer. Study-level points and caveats: In the blood, greater T cell density corresponded to longer overall survival. Uninvolved adjacent lung showed the highest T cell clonality, exceeding tumor.

Repertoires were generated with immunoSEQ multiplex PCR, while TCRdb's copy carries only in-frame clones and drops some. The table records 11,000 to 15,000 clones, roughly four fifths of them present only once. The specimen was peripheral blood, collected before any cancer treatment. This TCR came from an older female donor with stage I squamous cell lung carcinoma.

The chain's CDR3 is CASSFRGAEKAFF. CDR3 nucleotide sequence: TGTGCCAGCAGTTTCCGGGGGGCGGAAAAAGCTTTCTTT. V usage is TRBV28 and J usage is TRBJ1-1; perhaps TRBD1 as D (6 bases). The CDR3 is 13 residues long. Trimming took off 3 bases at V and 9 bases at J, with 14 bases between the two ends. Germline CDR1 MDHEN, CDR2 SYDVKM.